This is a list of T cell receptor beta chains from one sample in a study of T cell responses to AZD1222 COVID-19 vaccine. Clones were read by immunoSEQ multiplex PCR, and TCRdb kept only the in-frame ones, dropping some. The data contain some 150,000 clones, roughly 91% of them singletons. The sequencing here drew on peripheral blood, taken on day 0 of AZD1222 vaccination. The receptor source for this set is an adult in good health. The CDR3 runs from the conserved cysteine through the conserved F or W. D genes are given only for firm matches. Part of the rows lack a size; the others show once, few, many or a class for expanded clones.

clone_size	j_call	v_call	d_call	cdr3_nt	cdr3_aa
once	TRBJ1-1	TRBV5-4	TRBD1	TGTGCCAGCGCGGACAGGTTGAACACTGAAGCTTTCTTT	CASADRLNTEAFF
-	TRBJ2-1	TRBV30	-	TGTGCCTGGAGACCCGGGACTTACAACAATGAGCAGTTCTTC	CAWRPGTYNNEQFF
-	TRBJ1-1	TRBV5-1	-	TGCGCCAGCACCGCGGGTGGGTCCACTGAAGCTTTCTTT	CASTAGGSTEAFF
-	TRBJ1-2	TRBV27	-	TGTGCCAGCACCGGGGGGGAGAATAACTATGGCTACACCTTC	CASTGGENNYGYTF
-	TRBJ1-1	TRBV7-3	-	TGTGCCAGCAGCGTTACAGCAGACACTGAAGCTTTCTTT	CASSVTADTEAFF
-	TRBJ2-7	TRBV4-1	-	TGCGCCAGCAGCCAGGGGGACGGAGGTTCCTACGAGCAGTACTTC	CASSQGDGGSYEQYF
-	TRBJ1-3	TRBV30	-	TGTGCCTACCAAGACGGGAGCCACTCTGGAAACACCATATATTTT	CAYQDGSHSGNTIYF
-	TRBJ1-5	TRBV24-1	TRBD1	TGTGCCACCAGTGATTTTTCTGCCGGACAGGGCAAGCATTTT	CATSDFSAGQGKHF
-	TRBJ2-5	TRBV24-1	-	TGTGCCACCGCCCACGGGCAAGAGACCCAGTACTTC	CATAHGQETQYF
-	TRBJ2-7	TRBV7-3	-	TGTGCCAGCAGCCTCCGGGACAACCTTAAGGAGCAGTACTTC	CASSLRDNLKEQYF
-	TRBJ1-6	TRBV27	-	TGTGCCAGCAGTCCCGAGAGCTCCTATAATTCACCCCTCCACTTT	CASSPESSYNSPLHF
-	TRBJ1-2	TRBV7-9	-	TGTGCCAGCAGCTTTGGGACTCCCGACAGCTATGGCTACACCTTC	CASSFGTPDSYGYTF
-	TRBJ1-2	TRBV5-8	-	TGTGCCAGCAGCTTGGCGGGGGCAGACTATGGCTACACCTTC	CASSLAGADYGYTF
-	TRBJ2-7	TRBV5-6	-	TGTGCCAGCAGCTTTCGGTCAGCACGAATCGGGCAGTACTTC	CASSFRSARIGQYF
once	TRBJ2-1	TRBV3-1/TRBV3-2	TRBD2	TGTGCCAGCAGCCAAAGGAGCGGGACTAGCGGGGGAGAGCAGTTCTTC	CASSQRSGTSGGEQFF
once	TRBJ1-6	TRBV6-1	-	TGTGCCAGCAGTGTCGTAGGGAGCCCGAGCTCCTATAATTCACCCCTCCACTTT	CASSVVGSPSSYNSPLHF
-	TRBJ1-2	TRBV2	TRBD1	TGTGCCAGCAGTCCGGACAGGGGAGATGGCTACACCTTC	CASSPDRGDGYTF
-	TRBJ1-1	TRBV20-1	-	TGCAGTGCTAGTGGGTCTTGGGCAGGGATCGAGGCTTTCTTT	CSASGSWAGIEAFF
-	TRBJ1-5	TRBV19	-	TGTGCCAGTAGTTTCGGGCAGGGCAATCAGCCCCAGCATTTT	CASSFGQGNQPQHF
-	TRBJ1-1	TRBV5-1	TRBD1	TGCGCCAGCAGCCCAAACAGGGGCCCGAACACTGAAGCTTTCTTT	CASSPNRGPNTEAFF
-	TRBJ2-5	TRBV18	-	TGTGCCAGCTCAACGTACCAAGAGACCCAGTACTTC	CASSTYQETQYF
-	TRBJ1-2	TRBV30	-	TGTGCCTCGACCCTTGGTACGGACTACTATGGCTACACCTTC	CASTLGTDYYGYTF
few	TRBJ1-5	TRBV2	-	TGTGCCAGCAGTGAAGTGTACGGGAATCAGCCCCAGCATTTT	CASSEVYGNQPQHF
-	TRBJ1-3	TRBV7-9	-	TGTGCCAGCAGCTTAGTGAGCTCTGGAAACACCATATATTTT	CASSLVSSGNTIYF
-	TRBJ1-4	TRBV28	-	TGTGCCAGCAGTTTCGACAGGCCGACTAATGAAAAACTGTTTTTT	CASSFDRPTNEKLFF
-	TRBJ2-7	TRBV7-9	-	TGTGCCAGCAGCTTAACAGAAACAGGGAGCTATTACGAGCAGTACTTC	CASSLTETGSYYEQYF
-	TRBJ1-1	TRBV6-5	-	TGTACTTCATGGGACTTTAACACTGAAGCTTTCTTT	CTSWDFNTEAFF
-	TRBJ1-1	TRBV2	TRBD1	TGTGCCAGCAGGGGACAGGGGAACACTGAAGCTTTCTTT	CASRGQGNTEAFF
-	TRBJ1-2	TRBV27	-	TGTGCCAGCAGTGGCCCTGGACTTTTTGACGGCTACACCTTC	CASSGPGLFDGYTF
-	TRBJ2-1	TRBV19	TRBD1	TGTGCCAGTAGATCGGGGCAGGGGGCACCCAATGAGCAGTTCTTC	CASRSGQGAPNEQFF
once	TRBJ1-2	TRBV6-1	-	TGTGCCAGCAGTGAAGCTCCCAGGAACTATGGCTACACCTTC	CASSEAPRNYGYTF
-	TRBJ2-3	TRBV3-1/TRBV3-2	-	TGTGCCAGCAGCCAAGTGCCGGGGGCCTTATTCAGCACAGATACGCAGTATTTT	CASSQVPGALFSTDTQYF
-	TRBJ2-1	TRBV9	-	TGTGCCAGCAGCGTGACAGGTAGCTCCTACAATGAGCAGTTCTTC	CASSVTGSSYNEQFF
-	TRBJ1-2	TRBV5-1	-	TGCGCCAGCAGCTTGGGGGACACTACTAACTATGGCTACACCTTC	CASSLGDTTNYGYTF
-	TRBJ2-1	TRBV30	-	TGTGCCTGGATCCCCTCCCACGCGTCCAATGAGCAGTTCTTC	CAWIPSHASNEQFF
once	TRBJ1-2	TRBV30	TRBD1	TGTGCCTGGAGCTCACAGGGGGCGGATGGCTACACCTTC	CAWSSQGADGYTF
-	TRBJ2-2	TRBV12-3/TRBV12-4	-	TGTGCCAGCAGCCGACAGGCAACCGGGGAGCTGTTTTTT	CASSRQATGELFF
once	TRBJ1-5	TRBV3-1/TRBV3-2	-	TGTGCCAGCAGCCAAGATTCGGGCAATCAGCCCCAGCATTTT	CASSQDSGNQPQHF
few	TRBJ1-3	TRBV5-1	TRBD1	TGCGCCAGCAGCTCGTACGGGACAGGTGGAGGAAACACCATATATTTT	CASSSYGTGGGNTIYF
-	TRBJ1-1	TRBV24-1	-	TGTGCCACCAGTATAGTCGGAAACACTGAAGCTTTCTTT	CATSIVGNTEAFF
-	TRBJ2-1	TRBV5-1	TRBD2	TGCGCCAGCAGCCCCAACTCCGGGACTAGTCACAATGAGCAGTTCTTC	CASSPNSGTSHNEQFF
-	TRBJ1-6	TRBV6-5	-	TGTGCCAGCAGTTACTCGGGTTCTAATTCACCCCTCCACTTT	CASSYSGSNSPLHF
-	TRBJ2-2	TRBV19	-	TGTGCCAGTAGCCCCGACAGTCGGGGGACCGGGGAGCTGTTTTTT	CASSPDSRGTGELFF
-	TRBJ1-1	TRBV30	-	TGTGCCTGGAGTGTACGGGCCAGACCTTTCTTT	CAWSVRARPFF
-	TRBJ2-3	TRBV4-1	-	TGCGCCAGCAGCCAAGAAATACGCCCAGATACGCAGTATTTT	CASSQEIRPDTQYF
-	TRBJ2-2	TRBV4-2	TRBD2	TGTGCCAGCAGCCAAGGGGGGGCCCTAGCGGGGTACACCGGGGAGCTGTTTTTT	CASSQGGALAGYTGELFF
-	TRBJ1-1	TRBV28	-	TGTGCCAGCAGTTTGGGGGGTAAGGGCACTGAAGCTTTCTTT	CASSLGGKGTEAFF
-	TRBJ1-2	TRBV10-3	-	TGTGCCATCAGTGAGTCGACAGTAAGACATGGCTACACCTTC	CAISESTVRHGYTF
once	TRBJ2-1	TRBV6-5	-	TGTGCCAGCACCCAGAGAGGGGGGGCCTACAATGAGCAGTTCTTC	CASTQRGGAYNEQFF
-	TRBJ2-1	TRBV6-5	-	TGTGCCAGCAGCCCAGGGTTTCTGAATGAGCAGTTCTTC	CASSPGFLNEQFF